One sample yielded the 10 T cell receptor beta chains listed below, sequenced in a study of CD8+ T cells in alopecia areata. Treatment in this sample: oral pan-JAK inhibitor, 5-10 mg twice daily. Sequencing templates came from extracted RNA that was reverse transcribed into cDNA. Some clones are missing from TCRdb's copy, which holds only in-frame ones; the method was immunoSEQ multiplex PCR. The data show tens of thousands of clones, 46% seen once. The source was CD8+ T cells sorted from blood, collected at roughly week 38, from a patient treated with tofacitinib. The receptors stem from a human donor with alopecia areata.

The chain couples TRBV7-6 to TRBJ2-5; a weak D match, TRBD1 (5 bases). Germline CDR1 reads SGHVS; CDR2 reads FNYEAQ. With 1 base removed from V and 5 bases from J, the gap between germline ends came to 11 bases. The CDR3 runs 14 residues. The CDR3 region has the DNA TGTGCCAGCAGCTTAGTTGGCAGGGCGGAGACCCAGTACTTC. Amino acid sequence: CASSLVGRAETQYF.

CDR3: CASADRGGRETQYF. The CDR3 DNA sequence: TGCGCCAGCGCCGACAGGGGGGGTCGAGAGACCCAGTACTTC. The rearrangement links TRBV4-1 to TRBJ2-5; 9 positions agree with TRBD1. The CDR3 is 14 residues long. J was trimmed by 4 bases and V by 8 bases; bases with no gene match: 8. The germline V gene encodes CDR1 MGHRA and CDR2 YSYEKL.

The genes are TRBV7-2 and TRBJ2-7; no clear D gene. Germline V gene sequence: CDR1 SGHTA, CDR2 FQGNSA. V was pared by 4 bases and J by 4 bases, with 5 bases between. The CDR3 sequence is 11 residues long. As DNA, the CDR3 is TGTGCCAGCAGCTCAGAATACGAGCAGTACTTC. Amino acid sequence: CASSSEYEQYF.

The J gene is TRBJ2-7, the V gene TRBV28, with 12 positions matching TRBD2. The CDR3 is 15 residues long. V was pared by 5 bases and J by 4 bases, with 6 bases of the junction left unmatched. Germline assignment: CDR1 MDHEN and CDR2 SYDVKM. This chain's CDR3 is CASSPRLAGVYEQYF. CDR3 DNA: TGTGCCAGCAGTCCTAGACTAGCGGGAGTTTACGAGCAGTACTTC.

V gene TRBV4-1 combines with J gene TRBJ2-4, with D perhaps matching TRBD2 (6 bases). This CDR3 is built from 16 residues. Per germline, CDR1 MGHRA and CDR2 YSYEKL. V lost 0 bases, J lost 4 bases, and 13 bases lay in between. The CDR3 sequence is CASSQEMPGGKNIQYF. The CDR3 DNA reads TGCGCCAGCAGCCAAGAAATGCCCGGGGGAAAAAACATTCAGTACTTC.

The chain is built from TRBV15 and TRBJ1-3; the D gene is possibly TRBD1 (5 bases). CDR3 size: 16 residues. Germline V CDR1 and CDR2: LNHNV, YYDKDF (reference sequence). Trimming took off 5 bases at V and 0 bases at J, with 14 bases between the two ends. The CDR3, as DNA: TGTGCCACCAGCTTGGGGCCCGGCGGCTCTGGAAACACCATATATTTT. Translating it yields CATSLGPGGSGNTIYF.

In its sample, this clone ranks as medium-sized. This chain uses TRBV29-1 with TRBJ1-1, with a possible D match to TRBD1 (6 bases). The V end was cut by 0 bases, the J end by 4 bases, with 18 bases between. Germline-derived CDR1 and CDR2 are SQVTM and ANQGSEA. CDR3 length: 16 residues. CDR3 in amino acids: CSVEDLVAGDSTEAFF. For the CDR3, the DNA is TGCAGCGTTGAAGATCTAGTGGCAGGGGATAGCACTGAAGCTTTCTTT. Based on the CDR3 plus reference TRBV29-1 and TRBJ1-1, the full variable domain is SAVISQKPSRDICQRGTSLTIQCQVDSQVTMMFWYRQQPGQSLTLIATANQGSEATYESGFVIDKFPISRPNLTFSTLTVSNMSPEDSSIYLCSVEDLVAGDSTEAFFGQGTRLTVV.

In its sample, this clone was seen a few times. One end of the junction is discordant with germline, which a read error may explain. The chain uses TRBV4-1 and TRBJ2-7; D gene uncertain. The CDR3 loop spans 15 amino acids. CDR1 MGHRA and CDR2 YSYEKL come from the germline V gene. In DNA, the CDR3 is TGTGCCAGCAGCTTAGAGGCGCAAAGCTCCTACGAGCAGTACTTC. It is translated as CASSLEAQSSYEQYF.

J is TRBJ2-3 and V is TRBV6-5, with 11 bases lining up with TRBD1. Germline CDR1 and CDR2: MNHEY and SVGAGI. Losses at the gene ends were 4 bases for V and 4 bases for J; bases not matched to a gene: 7. CDR3 size: 16 residues. CDR3 coding DNA: TGTGCCAGCAGTTCGACCCCGGGACAGGGGGCAGATACGCAGTATTTT. Translation gives CASSSTPGQGADTQYF.

The rearrangement links TRBV9 to TRBJ2-1, with a weak D call TRBD2 (5 bases). This CDR3 is 14 amino acids long. In germline, CDR1 is SGDLS, CDR2 YYNGEE. V was shortened by 0 bases and J by 7 bases, with 11 bases between the two germline ends. CDR3 in amino acids: CASSVGGWVNEQFF. For the CDR3, the DNA is TGTGCCAGCAGCGTAGGAGGGTGGGTTAATGAGCAGTTCTTC. Using reference TRBV9 and TRBJ2-1 for the parts outside the CDR3, the full variable domain is DSGVTQTPKHLITATGQRVTLRCSPRSGDLSVYWYQQSLDQGLQFLIQYYNGEERAKGNILERFSAQQFPDLHSELNLSSLELGDSALYFCASSVGGWVNEQFFGPGTRLTVL.